Listed below are T cell receptor beta chains from one sample, sequenced in a study of cytomegalovirus exposure and HLA in healthy donors. Repertoires were generated with immunoSEQ multiplex PCR, while TCRdb's copy carries only in-frame clones and drops some. In total, the table holds 220,000 or so clones. The material sequenced was PBMCs. The source is a girl aged 2 to 9 in good health and CMV-seropositive. CDR3s include the opening cysteine and the closing phenylalanine or tryptophan. D genes are given only for firm matches.

J gene: TRBJ2-2; V gene: TRBV28; D gene: -; CDR3 protein: CASSQTGTGELFF; CDR3 DNA: TGTGCCAGCAGTCAAACAGGGACCGGGGAGCTGTTTTTT
J gene: TRBJ1-1; V gene: TRBV6-1; D gene: -; CDR3 protein: CASSARGNTEAFF; CDR3 DNA: TGTGCCAGCAGTGCTAGGGGGAACACTGAAGCTTTCTTT
J gene: TRBJ2-7; V gene: TRBV27; D gene: TRBD2; CDR3 protein: CASSQLAGAYEQYF; CDR3 DNA: TGTGCCAGCAGTCAACTAGCGGGAGCCTACGAGCAGTACTTC
J gene: TRBJ2-1; V gene: TRBV20-1; D gene: -; CDR3 protein: CSASSEQFF; CDR3 DNA: TGCAGTGCTAGCTCGGAGCAGTTCTTC
J gene: TRBJ2-2; V gene: TRBV9; D gene: TRBD1; CDR3 protein: CASSTRQGPGELFF; CDR3 DNA: TGTGCCAGCAGCACACGACAGGGTCCCGGGGAGCTGTTTTTT
J gene: TRBJ2-7; V gene: TRBV9; D gene: -; CDR3 protein: CASSPASLNYEQYF; CDR3 DNA: TGTGCCAGCAGCCCTGCGAGTCTTAACTACGAGCAGTACTTC
J gene: TRBJ2-5; V gene: TRBV29-1; D gene: TRBD2; CDR3 protein: CSVVGGEGQETQYF; CDR3 DNA: TGCAGCGTTGTGGGGGGGGAGGGGCAAGAGACCCAGTACTTC
J gene: TRBJ1-1; V gene: TRBV5-5; D gene: -; CDR3 protein: CASSLAGLSGEAFF; CDR3 DNA: TGTGCCAGCAGCTTGGCTGGGTTATCGGGTGAAGCTTTCTTT
J gene: TRBJ2-7; V gene: TRBV5-4; D gene: -; CDR3 protein: CASSIAGTDSYEQYF; CDR3 DNA: TGTGCCAGCAGCATAGCCGGGACTGATTCCTACGAGCAGTACTTC
J gene: TRBJ2-5; V gene: TRBV11-2; D gene: -; CDR3 protein: CASSSLAETQYF; CDR3 DNA: TGTGCCAGCAGCTCCCTCGCGGAGACCCAGTACTTC
J gene: TRBJ2-7; V gene: TRBV27; D gene: TRBD1; CDR3 protein: CASSSIQGSHEQYF; CDR3 DNA: TGTGCCAGCAGTTCTATACAGGGGTCCCACGAGCAGTACTTC
J gene: TRBJ2-4; V gene: TRBV28; D gene: TRBD1; CDR3 protein: CASRTRTGPKNIQYF; CDR3 DNA: TGTGCCAGCAGAACCCGGACAGGGCCCAAAAACATTCAGTACTTC
J gene: TRBJ2-7; V gene: TRBV18; D gene: -; CDR3 protein: CASSPRGDLYEQYF; CDR3 DNA: TGTGCCAGCTCACCCCGGGGAGATCTCTACGAGCAGTACTTC
J gene: TRBJ2-7; V gene: TRBV21-1; D gene: -; CDR3 protein: CASSKGSEPHSYEQYF; CDR3 DNA: TGTGCCAGCAGCAAAGGGTCAGAACCCCACTCCTACGAGCAGTACTTC
J gene: TRBJ1-3; V gene: TRBV13; D gene: -; CDR3 protein: CASSSVGGNTIYF; CDR3 DNA: TGTGCCAGCAGCTCGGTCGGGGGAAACACCATATATTTT
J gene: TRBJ1-1; V gene: TRBV11-2; D gene: -; CDR3 protein: CASSHLLFPVTEAFF; CDR3 DNA: TGTGCCAGCAGCCACCTCCTGTTCCCGGTGACTGAAGCTTTCTTT
J gene: TRBJ2-3; V gene: TRBV29-1; D gene: -; CDR3 protein: CSVNAGSTTDTQYF; CDR3 DNA: TGCAGCGTCAACGCCGGGAGTACCACAGATACGCAGTATTTT